The 20 T cell receptor beta chains below were found in one sample sequenced in a study of shared clonotypes between healthy human individuals. Libraries were prepared by immunoSEQ multiplex PCR; TCRdb keeps only in-frame clonotypes and omits some of them. The table lists nearly 1 million clones, approximately 80% of them singletons, with over 1.3% in the top ten. The sequencing sample was made of memory CD4+ T cells sorted from blood. As for subset: CD45RA-negative fraction. The receptors come from a man aged 18 to 30 in good health.

Only one count was recorded for this clone. The chain links TRBV20-1 to TRBJ1-1; TRBD1 matches at 10 bases. CDR3 length equals 11 residues. The trim removed 6 bases at V and 11 bases at J, leaving 6 bases unmatched. Germline CDR1 and CDR2: DFQATT and SNEGSKA (reference sequence). The CDR3 DNA follows: TGCAGTGCCCGGACAGGGGGTCAGGCTTTCTTT. It translates to CSARTGGQAFF.

The chain links TRBV11-2 to TRBJ2-1, with TRBD2 as a possible D gene (6 bases). Trimming left V 5 bases short and J 8 bases short, with 13 bases between. Germline values: CDR1 SGHAT, CDR2 FQNNGV. This CDR3 comprises 13 residues. CDR3 protein: CASSRLVRDEQFF. For the CDR3, the DNA is TGTGCCAGCAGCCGACTAGTTAGAGATGAGCAGTTCTTC.

The CDR3 region has the DNA TGTGCCAGTAAAAAGCTAGCGAACACCGGGGAGCTGTTTTTT. Translation: CASKKLANTGELFF. V is TRBV19 and J is TRBJ2-2; D not resolved. V lost 7 bases to trimming and J lost 0 bases, with 9 bases between them. CDR1 is LNHDA, CDR2 SQIVND, per germline (reference sequence). The CDR3 runs 14 residues.

The genes are TRBV7-2 and TRBJ2-5, with D possibly TRBD2 on 6 matching bases. CDR1 SGHTA and CDR2 FQGNSA come from the germline V gene. V lost 3 bases and J lost 5, with 16 bases in between. CDR3 length: 15 residues. CDR3 region: CASSFYGRNRETQYF. CDR3 in DNA: TGTGCCAGCAGCTTTTACGGGAGAAACCGGGAGACCCAGTACTTC.

To note about this clone: A much larger clone lies a single base off, so this may be a read error. The chain is built from TRBV13 and TRBJ1-1, with D possibly being TRBD1 (6 bases). Deletions cut 0 bases from V and 4 bases from J, with 6 bases between. There are 13 residues in the CDR3. Per germline, CDR1 PRHDT and CDR2 FYEKMQ (reference sequence). CDR3 loop: CASSLGGGTEAFF. The CDR3 region has the DNA TGTGCCAGCAGCTTAGGAGGGGGCACTGAAGCTTTCTTT.

The gene calls are TRBV2 and TRBJ1-4; D gene ambiguous. The V gene's germline CDR1 is SNHLY and CDR2 FYNNEI. CDR3 length: 13 amino acids. Between the trimmed V and J ends, which lost 8 bases and 4 bases, there was a span of 11 bases. Here the CDR3 DNA reads TGTGCCAGCTCCTCCGACCATAATGAAAAACTGTTTTTT. It specifies CASSSDHNEKLFF.

This sequence joins TRBV6-4 and TRBJ2-1; D is unclear. CDR3 length: 15 residues. V shed 5 bases and J shed 0 bases, with 11 bases lying between them. Germline loops: CDR1 MRHNA, CDR2 SNTAGT. The CDR3 nucleotides are TGTGCCAGCAGTTTGACCCGAAGCTCCTACAATGAGCAGTTCTTC. Encoded protein: CASSLTRSSYNEQFF.

In the case of this clone: Other DNA sequences within the sample encode an identical CDR3. This chain links TRBV5-4 with TRBJ2-7; 8 bases map to TRBD2. V gave up 0 bases and J gave up 4 bases; unmatched junction bases: 0. CDR1 and CDR2 (germline): SGHNT, YYREEE (reference sequence). The CDR3 covers 13 residues. CDR3 DNA sequence: TGTGCCAGCAGCTTGGCTAGCGGGTACGAGCAGTACTTC. It codes for CASSLASGYEQYF.

A note on this clone: Distinct nucleotide sequences in the sample also encode this CDR3. V and J are TRBV5-1 and TRBJ2-7; D is ambiguous. Germline V gene data show CDR1 as SGHRS and CDR2 as YFSETQ. The CDR3 length is 12 residues. V was clipped by 2 bases and J by 3 bases, with 6 bases between them. The CDR3 DNA reads TGCGCCAGCAGCTTAGGGATCTACGAGCAGTACTTC. Translating gives CASSLGIYEQYF. The full variable domain, its missing parts supplied by reference TRBV5-1 and TRBJ2-7, is KAGVTQTPRYLIKTRGQQVTLSCSPISGHRSVSWYQQTPGQGLQFLFEYFSETQRNKGNFPGRFSGRQFSNSRSEMNVSTLELGDSALYLCASSLGIYEQYFGPGTRLTVT.

This clone was counted many times. The V gene is TRBV7-2, the J gene TRBJ2-7; TRBD2 matches at 10 bases. V shed 1 base and J 6 bases; nucleotides not matched to a gene: 15. Germline V gene data show CDR1 as SGHTA and CDR2 as FQGNSA. CDR3 length: 18 residues. In nucleotides, the CDR3 is TGTGCCAGCAGCTTAGATGAAAGCGGGAGGGTTCCTTACGTCGAGCAGTACTTC. This translates into CASSLDESGRVPYVEQYF. The full variable domain, rest sourced from reference TRBV7-2 and TRBJ2-7, is GAGVSQSPSNKVTEKGKDVELRCDPISGHTALYWYRQSLGQGLEFLIYFQGNSAPDKSGLPSDRFSAERTGGSVSTLTIQRTQQEDSAVYLCASSLDESGRVPYVEQYFGPGTRLTVT.

This clone occurred a few times. The chain couples TRBV5-8 to TRBJ1-6; no reliable D call. The CDR3 extends over 20 amino acids. Looked up from germline, CDR1 is SGHTS and CDR2 is YDEGEE. The V and J ends lost 0 bases and 0 bases respectively, with 19 bases between them. CDR3 nucleotides: TGTGCCAGCAGCTTGGGCATGGAGGGTATCGCCAGCTCCTATAATTCACCCCTCCACTTT. It encodes CASSLGMEGIASSYNSPLHF.

To note about this clone: The sample carries other DNA sequences with the same CDR3. This sequence joins TRBV11-2 and TRBJ2-7; perhaps TRBD1 as D (5 bases). The CDR3 is 12 amino acids. From germline, CDR1 is SGHAT and CDR2 FQNNGV. V was shortened by 5 bases and J by 3 bases, with 8 bases between the two germline ends. This CDR3 reads CASSLQGYEQYF. CDR3 sequence (DNA): TGTGCCAGCAGCCTCCAGGGCTACGAGCAGTACTTC.

The rearrangement links TRBV5-1 to TRBJ1-3; D is unclear. The germline gives CDR1 SGHRS, CDR2 YFSETQ. This CDR3 spans 14 amino acids. With 5 bases removed from V and 0 bases from J, the gap between germline ends came to 9 bases. In nucleotides, the CDR3 is TGCGCCAGCAGGCCCACAATCTCTGGAAACACCATATATTTT. Its protein is CASRPTISGNTIYF.

V is TRBV5-1 and J is TRBJ1-5, with D possibly TRBD1 on 5 matching bases. Trimming took 3 bases from V and 4 from J, leaving 14 bases between them. The V gene's germline CDR1 is SGHRS and CDR2 YFSETQ. The CDR3 consists of 15 residues. Here the CDR3 reads CASSWAGGLNQPQHF. The CDR3 DNA follows: TGCGCCAGCAGCTGGGCCGGGGGTTTAAATCAGCCCCAGCATTTT.

J is TRBJ2-5 and V is TRBV6-5, with 11 bases fitting TRBD2. The length of the CDR3 is 14 residues. CDR1 is MNHEY, CDR2 SVGAGI, per germline. After removal of 6 bases from V and 5 bases from J, the junction contained 5 bases not matched to a gene. The CDR3 loop is CASRVSGGAETQYF. The CDR3 coding sequence is TGTGCCAGCAGAGTTAGCGGGGGGGCGGAGACCCAGTACTTC.

The J gene is TRBJ2-7, the V gene TRBV29-1, with D possibly being TRBD2 (6 bases). Germline CDR1 is SQVTM and CDR2 is ANQGSEA. V shed 7 bases and J shed 2 bases, with 12 bases lying between them. This CDR3 is 12 amino acids long. CDR3: CSAAGNTYEQYF. The CDR3 DNA sequence: TGCAGCGCCGCGGGGAACACCTACGAGCAGTACTTC.

This clone appeared once. The CDR3 sequence: CASSSHRGGQETQYF. The CDR3 coding sequence is TGTGCCAGCAGCTCACACCGGGGGGGCCAAGAGACCCAGTACTTC. The gene calls are TRBV5-4 and TRBJ2-5; 8 bases map to TRBD2. The CDR3 spans 15 residues. The germline V gene has CDR1 SGHNT and CDR2 YYREEE (reference sequence). V lost 3 bases, J lost 1 base, and 5 bases stayed unmatched.

The CDR3 DNA reads as TGTGCCAGCAGCTTCGGTCTGAGGGGCCAAGAGACCCAGTACTTC. This sequence encodes CASSFGLRGQETQYF. The chain uses TRBV11-2 and TRBJ2-5, with D possibly called TRBD1 or TRBD2 (5 bases each). The V end lost 3 bases, the J end lost 1 base, and 12 bases lay between the germline ends. CDR1 and CDR2 from the germline V gene are SGHAT and FQNNGV. The CDR3 is 15 amino acids.

J is TRBJ1-1 and V is TRBV6-5, with 7 bases identical to TRBD1. This CDR3 has 16 amino acids. After removal of 0 bases from V and 6 bases from J, the junction contained 10 bases not matched to a gene. Germline loops: CDR1 MNHEY, CDR2 SVGAGI. The chain's CDR3 is CASSYSRNRGLAEAFF. The CDR3 region has the DNA TGTGCCAGCAGTTACTCGAGAAACAGGGGTCTCGCTGAAGCTTTCTTT.

The genes are TRBV19 and TRBJ1-5; 9 nucleotides agree with TRBD1. The CDR3 is 20 residues long. CDR1 LNHDA and CDR2 SQIVND come from the germline V gene (reference sequence). Trimming at V came to 3 bases and at J to 0 bases, leaving 15 bases not matched to a gene. CDR3 bases: TGTGCCAGTAGTATCGGACCCGGGACAGGGAAAACTTTTAGCAATCAGCCCCAGCATTTT. This sequence encodes CASSIGPGTGKTFSNQPQHF.